Each of the 18 T cell receptor beta chains below was sequenced from the same sample in a study of graft-versus-host responses after intestinal transplantation. Antigens for these TCRs are unknown. Here immunoSEQ multiplex PCR was the method, and the copy in TCRdb shows in-frame clones only, minus some. The data contain about 39,000 clones, about 95% of them seen just once; the ten biggest clones take up 0.22%. The specimen comprised unstimulated CD8+ T cells sorted from spleen or lymph node cells, sampled before transplant. These receptors came from a human donor who was the organ donor for an intestinal transplant.

This chain joins TRBV21-1 and TRBJ1-4; the D call in the table, TRBD1, was not verified against the DNA. TRBV21-1 is a pseudogene locus. The CDR3 consists of 14 residues. The CDR3 here is CASSSGTGREKLFF. The CDR3 DNA is TGTGCCAGCAGCAGCGGGACAGGGCGTGAAAAACTGTTTTTT.

The V call is TRBV10-1, the J call TRBJ2-2; perhaps TRBD1 as D (6 bases). V was trimmed by 3 bases and J by 2 bases, leaving 16 bases between them. The CDR3 has 17 amino acids. Germline V gives CDR1 WNHNN, CDR2 SYGVQD (reference sequence). DNA of the CDR3: TGCGCCAGCAGTGAAGACAGGAGGAACCTAAACACCGGGGAGCTGTTTTTT. Protein product: CASSEDRRNLNTGELFF.

This clone was detected only once. The rearrangement uses TRBV11-2 and TRBJ2-1; the D gene is possibly TRBD2 (6 bases). Germline V gene sequence: CDR1 SGHAT, CDR2 FQNNGV. The V gene lost 2 bases and the J gene lost 4 bases, with 9 bases spanning the gap. The CDR3 runs 14 residues. In DNA form, the CDR3 reads TGTGCCAGCAGCTTAATAGCGGAATACAATGAGCAGTTCTTC. It translates to CASSLIAEYNEQFF.

V and J are TRBV9 and TRBJ2-3; maybe TRBD2 (5 bases). Trimming left V 4 bases short and J 2 bases short, with 14 bases between. Per germline, CDR1 SGDLS and CDR2 YYNGEE. CDR3 size: 15 residues. The CDR3 loop reads CASSSQISATDTQYF. The CDR3 bases are TGTGCCAGCAGCTCCCAAATTAGCGCCACAGATACGCAGTATTTT. Filled out from reference TRBV9 and TRBJ2-3, the complete variable domain reads DSGVTQTPKHLITATGQRVTLRCSPRSGDLSVYWYQQSLDQGLQFLIQYYNGEERAKGNILERFSAQQFPDLHSELNLSSLELGDSALYFCASSSQISATDTQYFGPGTRLTVL.

V usage is TRBV25-1 and J usage is TRBJ1-5; perhaps TRBD1 as D (6 bases). The CDR3 has 13 residues. V gave up 6 bases and J gave up 4 bases, with 10 bases separating them. Germline assignment: CDR1 MGHDK and CDR2 SYGVNS. The CDR3 DNA is TGTGCCAGCAGGGATCAGGGGAATCAGCCCCAGCATTTT. Its translation: CASRDQGNQPQHF.

This sequence joins TRBV11-2 and TRBJ2-2; D remains unclear. Trimming left V 1 base short and J 5 bases short, with 14 bases between. Germline-derived CDR1 and CDR2 are SGHAT and FQNNGV. This CDR3 comprises 16 residues. The CDR3 protein is CASSLGYWVSTGELFF. As DNA, the CDR3 is TGTGCCAGCAGCTTAGGATATTGGGTATCGACCGGGGAGCTGTTTTTT. The full variable domain, with the rest looked up from reference TRBV11-2 and TRBJ2-2, is EAGVAQSPRYKIIEKRQSVAFWCNPISGHATLYWYQQILGQGPKLLIQFQNNGVVDDSQLPKDRFSAERLKGVDSTLKIQPAKLEDSAVYLCASSLGYWVSTGELFFGEGSRLTVL.

In nucleotides, the CDR3 is TGCGCCAGCAGCCCCAAAACAGGGGTGAACACTGAAGCTTTCTTT. Protein sequence: CASSPKTGVNTEAFF. The rearrangement links TRBV5-1 to TRBJ1-1; TRBD1 matches at 7 bases. V was clipped by 4 bases and J by 0 bases; unmatched bases: 6. CDR3 length: 15 residues. CDR1 and CDR2 (germline): SGHRS, YFSETQ.

The chain couples TRBV19 to TRBJ2-1; TRBD1 or TRBD2 may be the D gene (6 bases each). Trimming took off 7 bases at V and 7 bases at J, with 29 bases between the two ends. The CDR3 covers 18 residues. The germline V gene encodes CDR1 LNHDA and CDR2 SQIVND (reference sequence). CDR3: CASTYSLVNGGPGNEQFF. The DNA for the CDR3 is TGTGCCAGTACCTATAGTCTAGTAAATGGGGGGCCCGGAAATGAGCAGTTCTTC.

This sequence joins TRBV5-6 and TRBJ1-2; 9 bases align to TRBD1. The CDR3 length is 15 residues. Looked up from germline, CDR1 is SGHDT and CDR2 is YYEEEE. Germline trimming cut 7 bases from V and 1 base from J; bases unmatched to any gene: 8. CDR3 sequence (DNA): TGTGCCAGCCTCTGGACAGGGGAGGGTAACTATGGCTACACCTTC. It specifies CASLWTGEGNYGYTF.

This clone is a singleton in its sample. This chain joins TRBV5-1 and TRBJ2-3; 10 nucleotides line up with TRBD2. Germline lookup yields CDR1 SGHRS and CDR2 YFSETQ. The CDR3 contains 19 residues. V dropped 3 bases and J dropped 6; count of bases not matched to a gene: 19. DNA for the CDR3: TGCGCCAGCAGCTCTGCCCTAGCGGGGGCCGGTAGGAATAGGGATACGCAGTATTTT. Translation gives CASSSALAGAGRNRDTQYF.

The chain uses TRBV12-5 and TRBJ2-1, with 8 nucleotides matching TRBD2. The germline gives CDR1 LGHNT, CDR2 FRNRAP. With 3 bases clipped from V and 1 base from J, the junction kept 8 bases outside the gene matches. The length of the CDR3 is 17 residues. The CDR3, as DNA: TGTGCTAGTGGTTTTCTAGCGGGTAGAACTTCCTACAATGAGCAGTTCTTC. Its translation: CASGFLAGRTSYNEQFF.

The rearrangement joins TRBV5-4 to TRBJ2-7; the match to TRBD2 covers 13 bases. The V and J ends lost 4 bases and 0 bases, in that order; junction bases with no gene match: 4. Germline V CDR1 and CDR2: SGHNT, YYREEE (reference sequence). This CDR3 comprises 16 residues. CDR3 sequence (DNA): TGTGCCAGCAGCCCTTGGACTAGCGGGGGCTCCTACGAGCAGTACTTC. Translating it yields CASSPWTSGGSYEQYF.

This chain connects TRBV4-1 to TRBJ2-7; no definite D call. Trimming stripped 1 base from V and 4 bases from J, with 8 bases between. Germline CDR1 and CDR2: MGHRA and YSYEKL. This CDR3 is built from 13 residues. The CDR3 sequence is CASSQGVGYEQYF. CDR3 DNA: TGCGCCAGCAGCCAAGGGGTAGGGTACGAGCAGTACTTC.

The chain combines TRBV11-3 with TRBJ1-4; TRBD1 matches at 8 bases. The CDR3 sequence is 19 residues long. The J segment lost 7 bases and the V segment lost 4 bases, leaving 20 bases of the junction unmatched. Germline V CDR1 and CDR2: SGHNT, YENEEA. CDR3 bases: TGTGCCAGCAGCTACCATTCTATCCCACCGACAGGGGAGAGTGAAAAACTGTTTTTT. It translates to CASSYHSIPPTGESEKLFF. Full variable domain (outside the CDR3, taken from reference TRBV11-3 and TRBJ1-4): EAGVVQSPRYKIIEKKQPVAFWCNPISGHNTLYWYLQNLGQGPELLIRYENEEAVDDSQLPKDRFSAERLKGVDSTLKIQPAELGDSAVYLCASSYHSIPPTGESEKLFFGSGTQLSVL.

This clone appeared once. The V call is TRBV5-3, the J call TRBJ1-2; TRBD1 matches 7 bases. TRBV5-3 is classed as an ORF, of uncertain function. Trimming removed 3 bases from V and 5 bases from J; junction bases left unmatched: 10. The CDR3 has 15 amino acids. CDR3 bases: TGTGCCAGAAGCTCCTACAGGGGAGAGTATTATGGCTACACCTTC. It is translated as CARSSYRGEYYGYTF.

The chain couples TRBV9 to TRBJ1-2; D perhaps matches TRBD1 (6 bases). Trimming removed 3 bases at V and 2 bases at J, with 14 bases between. This CDR3 region has 15 residues. Per the germline V gene, CDR1 is SGDLS and CDR2 is YYNGEE. The CDR3 loop is CASSERQDLNYGYTF. The CDR3 DNA is TGTGCCAGCAGCGAAAGACAGGATTTAAACTATGGCTACACCTTC.

The chain combines TRBV27 with TRBJ1-2; D may be TRBD1 (5 bases). Germline V CDR1 and CDR2: MNHEY, SMNVEV (reference sequence). CDR3 length: 13 residues. V was pared by 6 bases and J by 1 base, with 9 bases between. The DNA of the CDR3 is TGTGCCAGCAGACCGGGACTTAACTATGGCTACACCTTC. This translates into CASRPGLNYGYTF.

The rearrangement joins TRBV4-3 to TRBJ1-6; 7 positions agree with TRBD1. V shed 3 bases and J 10 bases; nucleotides not matched to a gene: 9. The V gene's germline CDR1 is LGHNA and CDR2 YSLEER. The CDR3 extends over 15 amino acids. For the CDR3, the DNA is TGCGCCAGCAGCCAGGGCGACAGGGCAGACTCACCCCTCCACTTT. Protein: CASSQGDRADSPLHF.